The 2 T cell receptor beta chains below were found in one sample sequenced in a study of PD-L1 blockade in urothelial cancer. Time point described: pretreatment peripheral blood. The method was immunoSEQ multiplex PCR; TCRdb's version includes in-frame clones alone and lacks a portion of them. The sample comprises fewer than 60,000 clones, 65% to 90% of which are singletons, and around a sixth rests with the top ten. This material consisted of PBMCs, taken around atezolizumab (anti-PD-L1) treatment. These receptors were taken from a man between 70 and 80 years old with urothelial cancer.

The chain links TRBV28 to TRBJ2-7; D perhaps matches TRBD2 (6 bases). There are 13 residues in the CDR3. V lost 2 bases, J lost 3 bases, and 8 bases lay in between. The germline V gene encodes CDR1 MDHEN and CDR2 SYDVKM. This chain's CDR3 is CASSLAGIYEQYF. CDR3 DNA sequence: TGTGCCAGCAGTTTAGCGGGGATCTACGAGCAGTACTTC. Drawing the rest from reference TRBV28 and TRBJ2-7, the complete variable domain is DVKVTQSSRYLVKRTGEKVFLECVQDMDHENMFWYRQDPGLGLRLIYFSYDVKMKEKGDIPEGYSVSREKKERFSLILESASTNQTSMYLCASSLAGIYEQYFGPGTRLTVT.

The rearrangement links TRBV5-4 to TRBJ2-7; D is ambiguous. The V gene lost 0 bases and the J gene lost 0 bases, with 10 bases spanning the gap. The germline V gene has CDR1 SGHNT and CDR2 YYREEE (reference sequence). The CDR3 consists of 15 residues. DNA of the CDR3: TGTGCCAGCAGCTTGGGCACTTCGAGCTCCTACGAGCAGTACTTC. Translating it yields CASSLGTSSSYEQYF.